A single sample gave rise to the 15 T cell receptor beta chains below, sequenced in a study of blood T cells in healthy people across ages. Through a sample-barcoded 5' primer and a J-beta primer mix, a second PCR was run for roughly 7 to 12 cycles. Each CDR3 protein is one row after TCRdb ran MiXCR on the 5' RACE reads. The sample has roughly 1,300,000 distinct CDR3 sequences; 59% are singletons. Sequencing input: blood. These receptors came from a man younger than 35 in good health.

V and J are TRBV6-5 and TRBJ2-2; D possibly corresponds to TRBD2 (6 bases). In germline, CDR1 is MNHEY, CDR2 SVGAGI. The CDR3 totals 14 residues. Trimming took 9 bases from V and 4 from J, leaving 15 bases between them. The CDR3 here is CASSVRDFTGELFF. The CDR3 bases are TGTGCCAGTTCGGTCCGGGACTTCACCGGGGAGCTGTTTTTT.

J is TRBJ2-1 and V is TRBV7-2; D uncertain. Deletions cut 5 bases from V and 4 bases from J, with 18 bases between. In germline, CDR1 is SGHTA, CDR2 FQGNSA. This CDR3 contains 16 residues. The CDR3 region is CASSTGPQQIYNEQFF. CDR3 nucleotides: TGTGCCAGCAGCACCGGACCTCAACAGATTTACAATGAGCAGTTCTTC.

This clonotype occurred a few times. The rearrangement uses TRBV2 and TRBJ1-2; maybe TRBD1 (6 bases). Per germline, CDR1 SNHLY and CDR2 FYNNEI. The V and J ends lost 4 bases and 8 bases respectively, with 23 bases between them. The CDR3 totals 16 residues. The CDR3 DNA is TGTGCCAGCAGTGGAGGCTTCGGAGGGGGGGAAAGAGGCTACACCTTC. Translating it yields CASSGGFGGGERGYTF.

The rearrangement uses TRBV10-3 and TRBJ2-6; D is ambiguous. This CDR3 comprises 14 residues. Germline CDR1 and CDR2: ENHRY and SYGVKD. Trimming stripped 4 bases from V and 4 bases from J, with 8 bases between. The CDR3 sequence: CAISGRQGANVLTF. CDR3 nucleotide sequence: TGTGCCATCAGTGGCCGCCAAGGGGCCAACGTCCTGACTTTC.

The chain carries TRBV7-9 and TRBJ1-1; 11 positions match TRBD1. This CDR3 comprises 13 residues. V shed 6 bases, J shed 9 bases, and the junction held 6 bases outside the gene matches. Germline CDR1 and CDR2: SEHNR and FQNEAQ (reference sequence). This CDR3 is CASSGTGGFQAFF. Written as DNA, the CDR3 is TGTGCCAGCAGTGGGACAGGGGGTTTCCAAGCTTTCTTT.

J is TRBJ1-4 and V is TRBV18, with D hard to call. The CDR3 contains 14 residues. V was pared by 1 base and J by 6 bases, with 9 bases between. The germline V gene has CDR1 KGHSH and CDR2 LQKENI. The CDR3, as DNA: TGTGCCAGCTCACCACAGGGAGGAGATGAAAAACTGTTTTTT. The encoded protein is CASSPQGGDEKLFF.

The CDR3 region has the DNA TGTGCCAGCAGCCAGGTTCGGGGCCAAGGGGGAGGGGAGCAGTACTTC. Its protein product is CASSQVRGQGGGEQYF. The V call is TRBV27, the J call TRBJ2-7; TRBD2 might be the D (7 bases). Trimming removed 6 bases from V and 7 bases from J, with 25 bases in between. Per germline, CDR1 MNHEY and CDR2 SMNVEV (reference sequence). The CDR3 sequence is 16 residues long.

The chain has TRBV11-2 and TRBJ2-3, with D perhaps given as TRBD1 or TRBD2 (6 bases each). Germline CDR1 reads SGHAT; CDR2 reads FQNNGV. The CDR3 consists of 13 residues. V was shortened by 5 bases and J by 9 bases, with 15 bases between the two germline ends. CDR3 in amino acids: CASSEEGGVTQYF. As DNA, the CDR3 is TGTGCCAGCAGCGAAGAGGGGGGCGTGACGCAGTATTTT.

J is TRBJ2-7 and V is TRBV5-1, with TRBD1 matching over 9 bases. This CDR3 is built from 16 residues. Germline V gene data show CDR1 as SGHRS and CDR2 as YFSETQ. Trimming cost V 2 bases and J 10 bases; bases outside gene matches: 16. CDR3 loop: CASSFGDRAVRETQYF. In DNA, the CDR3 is TGCGCCAGCAGCTTCGGGGACAGGGCAGTACGAGAGACTCAGTACTTC.

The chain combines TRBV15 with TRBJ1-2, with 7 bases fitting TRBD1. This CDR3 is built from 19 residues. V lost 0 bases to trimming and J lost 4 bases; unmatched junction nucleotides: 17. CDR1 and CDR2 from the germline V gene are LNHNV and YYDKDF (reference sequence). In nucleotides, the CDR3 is TGTGCCACCAGCAGAGATCTATCGTTGGGTCAGACAGGGCGCTATGGCTACACCTTC. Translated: CATSRDLSLGQTGRYGYTF.

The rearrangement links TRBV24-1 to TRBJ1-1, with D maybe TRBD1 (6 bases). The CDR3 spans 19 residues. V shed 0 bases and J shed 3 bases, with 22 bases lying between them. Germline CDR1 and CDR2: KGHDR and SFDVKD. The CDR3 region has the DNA TGTGCCACCAGTGATTTGCAGGGGCAGGTTGCCTCCTGGGACACTGAAGCTTTCTTT. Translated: CATSDLQGQVASWDTEAFF.

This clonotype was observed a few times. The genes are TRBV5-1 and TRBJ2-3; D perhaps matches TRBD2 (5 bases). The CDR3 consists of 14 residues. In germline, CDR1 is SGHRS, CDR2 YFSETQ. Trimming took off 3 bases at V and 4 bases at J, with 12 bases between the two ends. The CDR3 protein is CASSSKDGADTQYF. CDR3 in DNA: TGCGCCAGCAGCTCAAAGGACGGGGCAGATACGCAGTATTTT.

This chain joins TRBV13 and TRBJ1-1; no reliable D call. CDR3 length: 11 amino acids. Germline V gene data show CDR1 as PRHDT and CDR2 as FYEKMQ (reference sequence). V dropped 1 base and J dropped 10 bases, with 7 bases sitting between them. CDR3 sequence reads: CASSLEGAAFF. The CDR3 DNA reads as TGTGCCAGCAGCTTAGAGGGAGCAGCTTTCTTT.

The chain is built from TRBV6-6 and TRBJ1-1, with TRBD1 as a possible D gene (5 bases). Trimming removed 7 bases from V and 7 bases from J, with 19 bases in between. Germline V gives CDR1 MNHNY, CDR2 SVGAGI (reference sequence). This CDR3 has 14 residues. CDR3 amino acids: CASIGMGLSDEAFF. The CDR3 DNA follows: TGTGCCAGCATCGGGATGGGGCTTTCGGATGAAGCTTTCTTT.

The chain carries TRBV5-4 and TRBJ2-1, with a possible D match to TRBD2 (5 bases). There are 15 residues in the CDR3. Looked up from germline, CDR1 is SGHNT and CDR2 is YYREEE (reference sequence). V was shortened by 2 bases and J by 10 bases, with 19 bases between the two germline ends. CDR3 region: CASSFLGSRSGEQFF. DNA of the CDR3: TGTGCCAGCAGCTTTCTGGGTTCCCGGTCGGGAGAGCAGTTCTTC.